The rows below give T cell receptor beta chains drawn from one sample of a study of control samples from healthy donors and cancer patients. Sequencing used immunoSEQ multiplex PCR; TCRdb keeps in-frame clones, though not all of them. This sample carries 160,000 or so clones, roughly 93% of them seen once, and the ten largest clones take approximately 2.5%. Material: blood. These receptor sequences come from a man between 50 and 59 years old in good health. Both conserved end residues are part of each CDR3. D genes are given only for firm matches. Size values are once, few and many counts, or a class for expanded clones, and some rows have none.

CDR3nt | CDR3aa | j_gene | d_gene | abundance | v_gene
TGTGCCAGCAGCTTAGGTGGGACCGCGAAGAACTATGGCTACACCTTC | CASSLGGTAKNYGYTF | TRBJ1-2 | NA | NA | TRBV11-3
TGTGCCAGCAGGGGCTTGGGGGGAGGTCAGCCCCAGCATTTT | CASRGLGGGQPQHF | TRBJ1-5 | NA | NA | TRBV28
TGTGCCAGCAGCCTCACGGGAGGGGAGTACGAGCAGTACTTC | CASSLTGGEYEQYF | TRBJ2-7 | TRBD2 | NA | TRBV7-3
TGCAGTGCTAGTGACAGGCGGGACACAGATACGCAGTATTTT | CSASDRRDTDTQYF | TRBJ2-3 | NA | NA | TRBV20-1
TGTGCCACCAGCAGATCGACTAGCGGGAGGGAAACAGATACGCAGTATTTT | CATSRSTSGRETDTQYF | TRBJ2-3 | TRBD2 | NA | TRBV15
TGTGCCAGCGCAGTAATTAGGGCTAGCGGACTAATTTTACAGTACTTC | CASAVIRASGLILQYF | TRBJ2-7 | TRBD2 | NA | TRBV7-2
TGTGCCAGCACCATTCCCAGCGGGGCCCATGAGCAGTTCTTC | CASTIPSGAHEQFF | TRBJ2-1 | TRBD2 | NA | TRBV5-5
TGTGCCAGCTCACCGGAAGGTCATAGCAATCAGCCCCAGCATTTT | CASSPEGHSNQPQHF | TRBJ1-5 | NA | NA | TRBV18
TGTGCCAGCATACGGGACAGCTCTGGAAACACCATATATTTT | CASIRDSSGNTIYF | TRBJ1-3 | TRBD1 | NA | TRBV6-5
TGCGCCAGCAGTGAGACGGGGACTACGGGGGAGCAGTACTTC | CASSETGTTGEQYF | TRBJ2-7 | TRBD2 | NA | TRBV10-1
TGTGCCTGGAGTCCCCGCGGGGCTTCCTACAATGAGCAGTTCTTC | CAWSPRGASYNEQFF | TRBJ2-1 | NA | NA | TRBV30
TGTGCCAGCAGCACCTTCTACGAGCAGTACTTC | CASSTFYEQYF | TRBJ2-7 | NA | NA | TRBV6-4
TGCGCCAACCCCGGAGCGCCTCAATCCTACGAGCAGTACTTC | CANPGAPQSYEQYF | TRBJ2-7 | NA | NA | TRBV10-1
TGTGCCAGTAGTACGACAGGGCGCGACGAGCAGTACTTC | CASSTTGRDEQYF | TRBJ2-7 | TRBD1 | once | TRBV19
TGTGCCAGCAGCCCAACCAGGGAGGGAAACACCATATATTTT | CASSPTREGNTIYF | TRBJ1-3 | NA | NA | TRBV7-2
TGTGCCAGCAGTTACTCCTTTGGGGGGACTAATGAAAAACTGTTTTTT | CASSYSFGGTNEKLFF | TRBJ1-4 | NA | NA | TRBV6-5
TGTGCCAGCCGGGAGTGGTCCTACAATGAGCAGTTCTTC | CASREWSYNEQFF | TRBJ2-1 | NA | NA | TRBV11-2
TGTGCCAGCAGTTATGAGGGGGGGTCCTACAATGAGCAGTTCTTC | CASSYEGGSYNEQFF | TRBJ2-1 | NA | once | TRBV6-5
TGTGCCACCAGAAGGACAGAGAACACTGAAGCTTTCTTT | CATRRTENTEAFF | TRBJ1-1 | NA | NA | TRBV24-1
TGCGCCAGCAGCCAACAACTAGCGGGATCCTACAATGAGCAGTTCTTC | CASSQQLAGSYNEQFF | TRBJ2-1 | TRBD2 | once | TRBV5-1
TGTGCCAGCAGCACCGGACTAGCGGGAGGAGAGACCCAGTACTTC | CASSTGLAGGETQYF | TRBJ2-5 | TRBD2 | NA | TRBV6-5
TGTGCCAGCAGCTTAGCGGGACAGACACTTTATGGCTACACCTTC | CASSLAGQTLYGYTF | TRBJ1-2 | TRBD1 | few | TRBV7-9
TGCAGCGTTCAGGGCGGACCTACAGATACGCAGTATTTT | CSVQGGPTDTQYF | TRBJ2-3 | NA | NA | TRBV29-1
TGTGCCAGCAGTTCGCCTCAGGCGGGAGATTTTGAGCAGTTCTTC | CASSSPQAGDFEQFF | TRBJ2-1 | TRBD2 | once | TRBV28
TGTGCCAGCAGACTTAGACTGTGGGGAGAGCAGTTCTTC | CASRLRLWGEQFF | TRBJ2-1 | NA | NA | TRBV7-9
TGCAGTGCTTTACGCACTGAAGCTTTCTTT | CSALRTEAFF | TRBJ1-1 | NA | NA | TRBV20-1
TGTGCCAGCAGCTTCCTTGGCGCTGCAAGCTACGAGCAGTACTTC | CASSFLGAASYEQYF | TRBJ2-7 | NA | NA | TRBV6-5
TGTGCCAGCAGTCCGGGACAGTATAATTCACCCCTCCACTTT | CASSPGQYNSPLHF | TRBJ1-6 | TRBD1 | NA | TRBV28
TGCGCCAGCAGCCCTCAACCGGGGGGGACTGAAAAACTGTTTTTT | CASSPQPGGTEKLFF | TRBJ1-4 | NA | NA | TRBV5-1
TGTGCCAGCAGGGAAAACGCAGGGGACACCGGGGAGCTGTTTTTT | CASRENAGDTGELFF | TRBJ2-2 | NA | NA | TRBV2
TGTGCCAGTAGTATTGCAGAAAACTATGGCTACACCTTC | CASSIAENYGYTF | TRBJ1-2 | NA | few | TRBV19
TGTGCCAGCAGCCAGACTAGCGGGAGGCCTGAAGATACGCAGTATTTT | CASSQTSGRPEDTQYF | TRBJ2-3 | TRBD2 | NA | TRBV7-9
TGTGCCAGTAGTATTGGCAGGGTCAATCAGCCCCAGCATTTT | CASSIGRVNQPQHF | TRBJ1-5 | NA | once | TRBV19
TGTGCCAGCAGCGTAGGCCGGGACCCGGGCACTGAAGCTTTCTTT | CASSVGRDPGTEAFF | TRBJ1-1 | NA | NA | TRBV11-2
TGCGCCAGCAGCTTGGCCGGAATGGGTAGCGGGAGCGGCGGGGAGCAGTACTTC | CASSLAGMGSGSGGEQYF | TRBJ2-7 | TRBD2 | NA | TRBV5-1
TGTGCCAGCAGCTTTGCGGGGCTAGGGGGCAATGAGCAGTTCTTC | CASSFAGLGGNEQFF | TRBJ2-1 | NA | NA | TRBV7-9
TGTGCCAGCAGTGAATATGGAGACACTGAAGCTTTCTTT | CASSEYGDTEAFF | TRBJ1-1 | NA | NA | TRBV6-1
TGTGCCAGCAGCCAAGTCAAAAGGACAGGGGATGAGCAGTTCTTC | CASSQVKRTGDEQFF | TRBJ2-1 | TRBD1 | NA | TRBV4-2
TGTGCCAGCAGTTACTCCCCGGGGGTCTCCTACGAGCAGTACTTC | CASSYSPGVSYEQYF | TRBJ2-7 | NA | NA | TRBV6-2/TRBV6-3
TGTGCCAGCAGCTTAGGGGACAGGGTCTGGTACGAGCAGTACTTC | CASSLGDRVWYEQYF | TRBJ2-7 | TRBD1 | NA | TRBV7-2
TGTGCCAGCAGCTTAACCCTAGAGCAGTACTTC | CASSLTLEQYF | TRBJ2-7 | NA | NA | TRBV7-9
TGTGCCAGCAGCTTAGATCCGCGGTCTAACCCCTACGAGCAGTACTTC | CASSLDPRSNPYEQYF | TRBJ2-7 | NA | NA | TRBV11-2
TGTGCCAGCAGTTACAGTGAAAGCAATCAGCCCCAGCATTTT | CASSYSESNQPQHF | TRBJ1-5 | NA | NA | TRBV6-6
TGCGCCAGCAGCCAGCTACGAGGGGGGACCTACAATGAGCAGTTCTTC | CASSQLRGGTYNEQFF | TRBJ2-1 | NA | NA | TRBV4-1
TGTGCCAGCAGCCACAGGGGGCCGACAGATACGCAGTATTTT | CASSHRGPTDTQYF | TRBJ2-3 | TRBD1 | NA | TRBV5-4
TGTGCCAGCAGCGTAGGCCAGGGGGCATACGAGCAGTACTTC | CASSVGQGAYEQYF | TRBJ2-7 | TRBD1 | NA | TRBV9